This T cell receptor beta chain is drawn from a study of T cell responses to AZD1222 COVID-19 vaccine. Notes on the study in general: At baseline, seropositivity was found in only a handful of AZD1222 recipients. The donor cohort was predominantly white British with a female majority, and clonal diversity may have been underestimated. Nearly half of unique spike-specific TCRs reportedly avoided B.1.351 and B.1.1.7 mutated regions.

The method was immunoSEQ multiplex PCR; TCRdb's version includes in-frame clones alone and lacks a portion of them. The sample carries 100,000 to 120,000 clones, less than 95% recorded once. Concerning this clone itself: Its antigen is unidentified.

After removal of 5 bases from V and 5 bases from J, the junction contained 7 bases not matched to a gene. This CDR3 comprises 15 residues. In germline, CDR1 is SEHNR, CDR2 FQNEAQ (reference sequence). This rearrangement joins TRBV7-9 to TRBJ1-1, with 11 bases lining up with TRBD1. The sample in question was peripheral blood, obtained on day 0 of AZD1222 vaccination. The sequence came from an adult in good health. For the CDR3, the DNA is TGTGCCAGCAGCCCAAGGGGGACAGGGGGAACTGAAGCTTTCTTT. Translation: CASSPRGTGGTEAFF. The variable domain in full, completed from reference TRBV7-9 and TRBJ1-1, reads DTGVSQNPRHKITKRGQNVTFRCDPISEHNRLYWYRQTLGQGPEFLTYFQNEAQLEKSRLLSDRFSAERPKGSFSTLEIQRTEQGDSAMYLCASSPRGTGGTEAFFGQGTRLTVV.